This passage covers 17 T cell receptor beta chains from one sample sequenced in a study of PD-1 blockade in classical Hodgkin lymphoma. Time point defined: cycle 4 day 1 (C4D1), after more than five weeks of nivolumab. Each of the patients experienced relapse following autologous stem cell transplantation, and their brentuximab vedotin exposure differed. The assay was immunoSEQ multiplex PCR, and TCRdb's table has in-frame clones only and misses some. The sample gives approximately 18,000 clones, more than 75% of which show up once; around 40% is in the top ten. Sequences were derived from peripheral blood mononuclear cells (PBMCs), sampled before the fourth cycle of nivolumab. Source of these receptors: a human donor with classical Hodgkin lymphoma.

The rearrangement uses TRBV7-8 and TRBJ1-2, with 7 bases matching TRBD1. The CDR3 is made up of 15 amino acids. CDR1 is SGHVS, CDR2 FQNEAQ, per germline. With V trimmed by 5 bases and J by 0 bases, 6 bases remained unmatched. The CDR3 DNA reads TGTGCCAGCAGCCTCCGGGACAGAGCTAACTATGGCTACACCTTC. This encodes CASSLRDRANYGYTF.

V usage is TRBV7-8 and J usage is TRBJ1-1; 9 positions match TRBD1. V lost 4 bases, J lost 4 bases, and 1 base stayed unmatched. The germline gives CDR1 SGHVS, CDR2 FQNEAQ. CDR3 length: 13 residues. DNA for the CDR3: TGTGCCAGCAGCTGGACAGGGGCCACTGAAGCTTTCTTT. Translated: CASSWTGATEAFF.

This chain uses TRBV4-2 with TRBJ2-5; 16 nucleotides line up with TRBD2. Unmatched junction bases numbered 5, after V lost 4 bases and J lost 9 bases. Germline V gene lookup returns CDR1 LGHNA and CDR2 YNFKEQ. The CDR3 has 15 residues. CDR3 coding DNA: TGTGCCAGCAGCCTTATCGGGACTAGCGGGGGGGCCCAGTACTTC. Translated: CASSLIGTSGGAQYF.

The table lists this clone with a few counts. A read error may account for a junction end that differs from germline. The chain links TRBV2 to TRBJ1-4; 9 bases are shared with TRBD1. Germline V CDR1 and CDR2: SNHLY, FYNNEI. The CDR3 extends over 11 amino acids. The CDR3 region is CASSDSRTGVF. CDR3 bases: TGTGCCAGCAGTGATTCCAGGACAGGGGTATTT. The entire variable domain, with the rest obtained from reference TRBV2 and TRBJ1-4, is as follows: EPEVTQTPSHQVTQMGQEVILRCVPISNHLYFYWYRQILGQKVEFLVSFYNNEISEKSEIFDDQFSVERPDGSNFTLKIRSTKLEDSAMYFCASSDSRTGVFGSGTQLSVL.

The rearrangement links TRBV7-9 to TRBJ1-2, with D possibly being TRBD1 (5 bases). The CDR3 runs to 12 residues. CDR1 is SEHNR, CDR2 FQNEAQ, per germline (reference sequence). The germline V and J ends were trimmed by 6 bases and 4 bases, with 9 bases remaining between them. CDR3 in amino acids: CASRWDVYGYTF. The CDR3 coding sequence is TGTGCCAGCAGATGGGACGTCTATGGCTACACCTTC. The full variable domain, rest sourced from reference TRBV7-9 and TRBJ1-2, is DTGVSQNPRHKITKRGQNVTFRCDPISEHNRLYWYRQTLGQGPEFLTYFQNEAQLEKSRLLSDRFSAERPKGSFSTLEIQRTEQGDSAMYLCASRWDVYGYTFGSGTRLTVV.

J is TRBJ1-5 and V is TRBV7-2; D unclear. Trimming shortened V by 5 bases and J by 5 bases, and 7 bases separated the two germline ends. CDR3 length equals 12 residues. Germline CDR1 SGHTA, CDR2 FQGNSA. This chain's CDR3 is CASSQPDQPQHF. CDR3 DNA: TGTGCCAGCAGCCAACCAGATCAGCCCCAGCATTTT.

The chain links TRBV5-1 to TRBJ1-2; a possible D gene is TRBD1 (6 bases). The CDR3 loop spans 16 amino acids. The germline V gene encodes CDR1 SGHRS and CDR2 YFSETQ. Trimming pared 3 bases from V and 0 bases from J, leaving 15 bases between. CDR3 bases: TGCGCCAGCAGCTCAAGCCCGGGACACGCTAACTATGGCTACACCTTC. This sequence encodes CASSSSPGHANYGYTF.

J is TRBJ1-5 and V is TRBV29-1; D unresolved. The V and J ends lost 4 bases and 6 bases respectively, with 10 bases between them. Germline V gene lookup returns CDR1 SQVTM and CDR2 ANQGSEA. CDR3 length equals 12 residues. The CDR3 region is CSVGNSGQPQHF. For the CDR3, the DNA is TGCAGCGTTGGAAACTCTGGTCAGCCCCAGCATTTT. The entire variable domain, with the rest obtained from reference TRBV29-1 and TRBJ1-5, is as follows: SAVISQKPSRDICQRGTSLTIQCQVDSQVTMMFWYRQQPGQSLTLIATANQGSEATYESGFVIDKFPISRPNLTFSTLTVSNMSPEDSSIYLCSVGNSGQPQHFGDGTRLSIL.

The rearrangement links TRBV27 to TRBJ2-3; 7 bases are a match to TRBD1. CDR3 size: 14 residues. Germline V gene sequence: CDR1 MNHEY, CDR2 SMNVEV (reference sequence). V lost 6 bases and J lost 2; bases outside the gene matches: 5. In DNA, the CDR3 is TGTGCCAGCAGCCGGCAGGGGGTCACAGATACGCAGTATTTT. This sequence encodes CASSRQGVTDTQYF.

V is TRBV19 and J is TRBJ1-1; D gene uncertain. The V end was cut by 3 bases, the J end by 0 bases, with 8 bases between. This CDR3 has 14 residues. Germline V gene data show CDR1 as LNHDA and CDR2 as SQIVND (reference sequence). CDR3 in DNA: TGTGCCAGTAGTATCCCTGGGATGAACACTGAAGCTTTCTTT. It specifies CASSIPGMNTEAFF.

The rearrangement uses TRBV2 and TRBJ2-1; D uncertain. The V end was cut by 4 bases, the J end by 4 bases, with 8 bases between. Germline V lookup: CDR1 SNHLY, CDR2 FYNNEI. The CDR3 contains 13 residues. The CDR3, as DNA: TGTGCCAGCAGTGTCGAGGTTTACAATGAGCAGTTCTTC. Translated: CASSVEVYNEQFF. Full variable domain (remainder filled in from reference TRBV2 and TRBJ2-1): EPEVTQTPSHQVTQMGQEVILRCVPISNHLYFYWYRQILGQKVEFLVSFYNNEISEKSEIFDDQFSVERPDGSNFTLKIRSTKLEDSAMYFCASSVEVYNEQFFGPGTRLTVL.

The rearrangement joins TRBV7-2 to TRBJ2-7; TRBD1 matches at 9 bases. Per germline, CDR1 SGHTA and CDR2 FQGNSA. V gave up 2 bases and J gave up 4 bases; unmatched junction bases: 12. The CDR3 has 17 residues. The CDR3 protein is CASSLIGGGTGRYEQYF. Written as DNA, the CDR3 is TGTGCCAGCAGCTTAATAGGGGGGGGGACAGGGAGGTACGAGCAGTACTTC.

The chain combines TRBV27 with TRBJ2-1; 7 nucleotides align to TRBD2. After removal of 5 bases from V and 8 bases from J, the junction contained 0 bases not matched to a gene. The germline V gene has CDR1 MNHEY and CDR2 SMNVEV (reference sequence). This CDR3 has 11 amino acids. CDR3 DNA: TGTGCCAGCAGTCGGGGGGATGAGCAGTTCTTC. This translates into CASSRGDEQFF.

By share, this clone ranks as medium-sized. V is TRBV7-3 and J is TRBJ2-1; 9 nucleotides agree with TRBD2. Germline V gene sequence: CDR1 SGHTA, CDR2 FQGTGA. Germline trimming cut 5 bases from V and 9 bases from J; bases unmatched to any gene: 11. The CDR3 is 15 amino acids. CDR3 bases: TGTGCCAGCAGCCCTCGTCCAGCGGGAGGCTCTGAGCAGTTCTTC. The encoded protein is CASSPRPAGGSEQFF.

This chain connects TRBV30 to TRBJ2-3; no firm D call. In germline, CDR1 is GTSNPN, CDR2 SVGIG (reference sequence). Trimming removed 4 bases from V and 2 bases from J, with 7 bases in between. The CDR3 is 12 amino acids. The DNA for the CDR3 is TGTGCCTGGAATCAAGACACAGATACGCAGTATTTT. Translating gives CAWNQDTDTQYF.

In DNA form, the CDR3 reads TGCGCCAGCAGAACTAGCGCGGCTAACAATGAGCAGTTCTTC. Translated, it gives CASRTSAANNEQFF. J is TRBJ2-1 and V is TRBV5-1; 7 nucleotides agree with TRBD2. The CDR3 sequence is 14 residues long. The V and J ends lost 5 bases and 5 bases, in that order; junction bases with no gene match: 7. Germline V lookup: CDR1 SGHRS, CDR2 YFSETQ.

The chain employs TRBV5-1 and TRBJ2-7; unclear D gene. V lost 0 bases and J 2 bases, leaving 12 bases between the germline ends. Germline CDR1 and CDR2: SGHRS and YFSETQ. The CDR3 totals 15 residues. The CDR3 coding sequence is TGCGCCAGCAGCTTGGCCCGGACGGAAGCCTACGAGCAGTACTTC. This encodes CASSLARTEAYEQYF. The whole variable domain, filled in from reference TRBV5-1 and TRBJ2-7, reads KAGVTQTPRYLIKTRGQQVTLSCSPISGHRSVSWYQQTPGQGLQFLFEYFSETQRNKGNFPGRFSGRQFSNSRSEMNVSTLELGDSALYLCASSLARTEAYEQYFGPGTRLTVT.